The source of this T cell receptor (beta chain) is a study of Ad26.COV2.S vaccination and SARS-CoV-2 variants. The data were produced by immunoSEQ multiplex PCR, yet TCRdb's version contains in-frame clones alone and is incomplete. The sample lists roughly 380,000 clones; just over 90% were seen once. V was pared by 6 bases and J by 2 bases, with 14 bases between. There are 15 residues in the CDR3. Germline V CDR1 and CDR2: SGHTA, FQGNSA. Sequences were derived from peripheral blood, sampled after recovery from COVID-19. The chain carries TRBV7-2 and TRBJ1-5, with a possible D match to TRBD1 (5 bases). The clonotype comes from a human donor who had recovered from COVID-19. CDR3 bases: TGTGCCAGCAGGGAGGGGCAGGGCGGCAATCAGCCCCAGCATTTT. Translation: CASREGQGGNQPQHF.